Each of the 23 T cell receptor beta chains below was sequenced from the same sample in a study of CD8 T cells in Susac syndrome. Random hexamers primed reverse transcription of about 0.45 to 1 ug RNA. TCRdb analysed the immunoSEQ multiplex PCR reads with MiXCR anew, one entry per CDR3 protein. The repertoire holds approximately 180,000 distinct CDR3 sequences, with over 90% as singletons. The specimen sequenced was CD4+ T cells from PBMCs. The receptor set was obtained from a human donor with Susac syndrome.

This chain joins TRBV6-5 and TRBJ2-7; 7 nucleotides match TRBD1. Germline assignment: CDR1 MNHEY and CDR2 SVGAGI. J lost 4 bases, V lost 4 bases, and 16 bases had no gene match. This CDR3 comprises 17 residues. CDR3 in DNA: TGTGCCAGCAGTTCCACACTTAACAGGGGACGATATTACGAGCAGTACTTC. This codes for CASSSTLNRGRYYEQYF.

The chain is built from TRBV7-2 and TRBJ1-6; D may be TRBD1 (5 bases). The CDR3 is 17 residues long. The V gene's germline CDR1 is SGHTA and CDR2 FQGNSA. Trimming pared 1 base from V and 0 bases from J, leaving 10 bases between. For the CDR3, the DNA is TGTGCCAGCAGCTTAGTCGGGGCTAGCTCCTATAATTCACCCCTCCACTTT. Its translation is CASSLVGASSYNSPLHF.

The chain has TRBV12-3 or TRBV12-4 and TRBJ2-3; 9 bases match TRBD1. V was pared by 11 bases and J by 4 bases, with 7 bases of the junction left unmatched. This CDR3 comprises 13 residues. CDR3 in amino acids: CAAGDRDPDTQYF. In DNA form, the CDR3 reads TGTGCCGCCGGGGACAGGGACCCAGATACGCAGTATTTT.

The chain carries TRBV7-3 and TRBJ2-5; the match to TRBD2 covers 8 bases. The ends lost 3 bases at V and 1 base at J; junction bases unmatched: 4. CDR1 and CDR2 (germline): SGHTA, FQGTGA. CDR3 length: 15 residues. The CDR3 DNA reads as TGTGCCAGCAGCTTGCGGGGGGTGGCCCAAGAGACCCAGTACTTC. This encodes CASSLRGVAQETQYF.

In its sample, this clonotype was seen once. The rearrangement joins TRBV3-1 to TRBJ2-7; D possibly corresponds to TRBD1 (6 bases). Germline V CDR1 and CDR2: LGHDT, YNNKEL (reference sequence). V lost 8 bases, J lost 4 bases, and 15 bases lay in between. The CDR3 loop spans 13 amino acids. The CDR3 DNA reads TGTGCCAGCCGAAAGAAAGGGACATACGAGCAGTACTTC. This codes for CASRKKGTYEQYF.

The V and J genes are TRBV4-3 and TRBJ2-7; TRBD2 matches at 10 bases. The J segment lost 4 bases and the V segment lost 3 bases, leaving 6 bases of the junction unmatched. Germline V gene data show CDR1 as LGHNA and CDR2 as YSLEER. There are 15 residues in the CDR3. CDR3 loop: CASSQYSGRGYEQYF. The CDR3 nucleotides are TGCGCCAGCAGCCAGTACAGCGGGAGGGGTTACGAGCAGTACTTC.

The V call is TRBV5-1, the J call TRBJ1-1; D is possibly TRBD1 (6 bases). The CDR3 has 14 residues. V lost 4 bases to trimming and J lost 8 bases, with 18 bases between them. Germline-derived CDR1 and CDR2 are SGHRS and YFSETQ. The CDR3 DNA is TGCGCCAGCAGCCCGGACAGCGAGCCCATGGAAGCTTTCTTT. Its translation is CASSPDSEPMEAFF.

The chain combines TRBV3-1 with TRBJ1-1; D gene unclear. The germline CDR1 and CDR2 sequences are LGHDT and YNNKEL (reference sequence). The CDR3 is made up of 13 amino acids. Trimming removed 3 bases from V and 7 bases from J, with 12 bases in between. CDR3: CASSQLESFEAFF. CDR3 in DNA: TGTGCCAGCAGCCAGCTGGAGTCATTTGAAGCTTTCTTT.

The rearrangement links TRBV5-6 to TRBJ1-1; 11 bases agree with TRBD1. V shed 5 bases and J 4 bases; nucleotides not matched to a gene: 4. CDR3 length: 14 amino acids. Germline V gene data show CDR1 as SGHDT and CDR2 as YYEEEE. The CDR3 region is CASSRTGGSTEAFF. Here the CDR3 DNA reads TGTGCCAGCAGTCGGACAGGGGGCTCCACTGAAGCTTTCTTT.

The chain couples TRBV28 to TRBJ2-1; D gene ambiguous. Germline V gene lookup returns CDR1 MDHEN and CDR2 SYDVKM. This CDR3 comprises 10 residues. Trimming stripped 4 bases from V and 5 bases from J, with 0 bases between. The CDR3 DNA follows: TGTGCCAGCAGTTACAATGAGCAGTTCTTC. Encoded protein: CASSYNEQFF.

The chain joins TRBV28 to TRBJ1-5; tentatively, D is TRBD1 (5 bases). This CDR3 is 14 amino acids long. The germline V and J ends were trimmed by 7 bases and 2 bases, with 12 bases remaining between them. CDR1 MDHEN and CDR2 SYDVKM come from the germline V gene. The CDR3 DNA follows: TGTGCCAGCACTTCGGGGGGGGGCAATCAGCCCCAGCATTTT. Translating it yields CASTSGGGNQPQHF.

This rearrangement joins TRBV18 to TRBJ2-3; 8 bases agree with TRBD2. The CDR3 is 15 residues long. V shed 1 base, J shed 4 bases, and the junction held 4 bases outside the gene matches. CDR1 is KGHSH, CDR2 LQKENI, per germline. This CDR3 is CASSPRAGGPDTQYF. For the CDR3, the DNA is TGTGCCAGCTCACCACGGGCGGGGGGCCCAGATACGCAGTATTTT. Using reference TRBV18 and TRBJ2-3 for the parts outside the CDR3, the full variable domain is NAGVMQNPRHLVRRRGQEARLRCSPMKGHSHVYWYRQLPEEGLKFMVYLQKENIIDESGMPKERFSAEFPKEGPSILRIQQVVRGDSAAYFCASSPRAGGPDTQYFGPGTRLTVL.

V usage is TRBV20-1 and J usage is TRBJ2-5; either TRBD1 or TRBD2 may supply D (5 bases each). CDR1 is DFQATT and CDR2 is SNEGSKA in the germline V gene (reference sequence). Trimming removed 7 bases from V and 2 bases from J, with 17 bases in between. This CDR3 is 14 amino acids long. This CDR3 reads CSGGLGTVQETQYF. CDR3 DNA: TGCAGTGGGGGATTGGGGACGGTTCAAGAGACCCAGTACTTC.

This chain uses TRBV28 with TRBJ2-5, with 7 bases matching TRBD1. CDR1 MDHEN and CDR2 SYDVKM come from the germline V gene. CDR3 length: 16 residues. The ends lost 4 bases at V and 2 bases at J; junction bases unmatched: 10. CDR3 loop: CASSWSRGFGQETQYF. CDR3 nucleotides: TGTGCCAGCAGTTGGAGCAGGGGGTTCGGGCAAGAGACCCAGTACTTC.

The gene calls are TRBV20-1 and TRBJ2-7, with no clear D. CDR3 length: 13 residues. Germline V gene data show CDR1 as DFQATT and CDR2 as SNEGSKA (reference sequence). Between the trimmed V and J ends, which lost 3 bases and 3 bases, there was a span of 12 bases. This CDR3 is CSASARAFYEQYF. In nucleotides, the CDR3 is TGCAGTGCTAGTGCAAGGGCCTTCTACGAGCAGTACTTC.

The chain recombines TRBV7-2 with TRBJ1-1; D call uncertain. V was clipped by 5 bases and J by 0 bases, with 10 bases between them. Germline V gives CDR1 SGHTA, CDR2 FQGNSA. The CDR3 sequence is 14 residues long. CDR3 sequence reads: CASSRVKVNTEAFF. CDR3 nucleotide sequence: TGTGCCAGCAGCCGGGTGAAGGTGAACACTGAAGCTTTCTTT.

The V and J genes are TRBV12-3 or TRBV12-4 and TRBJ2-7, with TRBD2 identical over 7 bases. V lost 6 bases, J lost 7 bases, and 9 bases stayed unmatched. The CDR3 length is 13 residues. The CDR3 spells CASSLGGFVEQYF. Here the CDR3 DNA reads TGTGCCAGCAGCCTGGGGGGGTTTGTAGAGCAGTACTTC.

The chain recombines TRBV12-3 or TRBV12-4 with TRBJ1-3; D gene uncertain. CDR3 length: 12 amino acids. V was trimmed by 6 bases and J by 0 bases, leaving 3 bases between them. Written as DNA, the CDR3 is TGTGCCAGCAGAATCTCTGGAAACACCATATATTTT. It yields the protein CASRISGNTIYF.

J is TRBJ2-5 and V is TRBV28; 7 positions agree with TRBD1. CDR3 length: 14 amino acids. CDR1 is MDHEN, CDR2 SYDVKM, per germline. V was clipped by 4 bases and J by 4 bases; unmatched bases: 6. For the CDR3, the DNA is TGTGCCAGCAGTTCGACAGGGTCGGGAGAGACCCAGTACTTC. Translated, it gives CASSSTGSGETQYF.

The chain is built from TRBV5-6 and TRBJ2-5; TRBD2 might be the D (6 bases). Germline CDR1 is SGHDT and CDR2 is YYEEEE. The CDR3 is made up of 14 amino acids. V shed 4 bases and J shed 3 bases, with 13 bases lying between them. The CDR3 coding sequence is TGTGCCAGCAGCAGACTAGTTCATGAAGAGACCCAGTACTTC. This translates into CASSRLVHEETQYF. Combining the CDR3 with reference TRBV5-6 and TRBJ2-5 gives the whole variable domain DAGVTQSPTHLIKTRGQQVTLRCSPKSGHDTVSWYQQALGQGPQFIFQYYEEEERQRGNFPDRFSGHQFPNYSSELNVNALLLGDSALYLCASSRLVHEETQYFGPGTRLLVL.

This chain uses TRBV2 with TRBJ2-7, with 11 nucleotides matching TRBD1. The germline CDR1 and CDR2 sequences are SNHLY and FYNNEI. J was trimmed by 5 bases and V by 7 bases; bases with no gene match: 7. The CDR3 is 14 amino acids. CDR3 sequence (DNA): TGTGCCAGCAAGGAGGGGACAGGGGGGAACGAGCAGTACTTC. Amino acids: CASKEGTGGNEQYF.

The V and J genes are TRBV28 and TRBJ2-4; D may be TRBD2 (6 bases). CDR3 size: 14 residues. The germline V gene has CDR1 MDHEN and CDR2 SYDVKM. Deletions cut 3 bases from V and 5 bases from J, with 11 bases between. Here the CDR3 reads CASSFAGSQNIQYF. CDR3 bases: TGTGCCAGCAGTTTTGCGGGATCCCAAAACATTCAGTACTTC.

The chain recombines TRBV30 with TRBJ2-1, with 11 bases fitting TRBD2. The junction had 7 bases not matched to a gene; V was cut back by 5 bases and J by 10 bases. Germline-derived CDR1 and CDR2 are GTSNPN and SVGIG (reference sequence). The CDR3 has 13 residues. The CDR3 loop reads CAWWGTSGTEQFF. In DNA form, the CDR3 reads TGTGCCTGGTGGGGGACTAGCGGAACCGAGCAGTTCTTC.